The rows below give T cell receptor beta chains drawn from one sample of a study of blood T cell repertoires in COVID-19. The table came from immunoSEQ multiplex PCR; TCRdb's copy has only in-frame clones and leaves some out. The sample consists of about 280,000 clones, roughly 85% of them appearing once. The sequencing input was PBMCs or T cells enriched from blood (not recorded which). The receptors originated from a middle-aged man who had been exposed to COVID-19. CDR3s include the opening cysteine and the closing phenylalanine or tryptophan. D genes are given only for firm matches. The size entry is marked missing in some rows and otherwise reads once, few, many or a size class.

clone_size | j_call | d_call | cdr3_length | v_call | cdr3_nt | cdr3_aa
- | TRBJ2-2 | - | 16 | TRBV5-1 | TGCGCCAGCAGCATGACAGGTGGGGGGAACACCGGGGAGCTGTTTTTT | CASSMTGGGNTGELFF
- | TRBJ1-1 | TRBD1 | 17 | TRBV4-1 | TGCGCCAGCAGCCTAGGGACAGGGGGTATTTTGACGACTGAAGCTTTCTTT | CASSLGTGGILTTEAFF
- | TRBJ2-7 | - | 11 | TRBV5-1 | TGCGCCAGCAGAAGGCAGGACGAGCAGTACTTC | CASRRQDEQYF
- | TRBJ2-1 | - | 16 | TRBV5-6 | TGTGCCAGCAGCCTGGTAACTAGGAGCTCCTACAATGAGCAGTTCTTC | CASSLVTRSSYNEQFF
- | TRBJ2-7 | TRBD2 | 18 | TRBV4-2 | TGTGCCAGCAGCCAAGAACCAGATGGGGCTAGCGGATCCTACGAGCAGTACTTC | CASSQEPDGASGSYEQYF
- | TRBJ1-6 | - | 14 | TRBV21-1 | TGTGCCAGTTTACAACAGGGGAGAAATTCACCCCTCCACTTT | CASLQQGRNSPLHF
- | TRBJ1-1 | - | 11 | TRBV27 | TGTGCCAGCAGCCTTGGGGAGGAAGCTTTCTTT | CASSLGEEAFF
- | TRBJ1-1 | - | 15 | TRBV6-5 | TGTGCCAGCAGTTATCCGCGGGACGGAGTAGTTGAAGCTTTCTTT | CASSYPRDGVVEAFF
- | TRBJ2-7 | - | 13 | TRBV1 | TGCACCAGCAGCCCCGGACTAACCTACGAGCAGTACTTC | CTSSPGLTYEQYF
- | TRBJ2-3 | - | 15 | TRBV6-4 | TGTGCCAGCAGTGACTCAGGAGAACCCACAGATACGCAGTATTTT | CASSDSGEPTDTQYF
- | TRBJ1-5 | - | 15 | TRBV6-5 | TGTGCCAGCAGCGACGGACAGCAAAGGGGGAGGCCCCAGCATTTT | CASSDGQQRGRPQHF
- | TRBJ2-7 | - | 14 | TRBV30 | TGTGCCTGGAATAAGGCGAGGTCGGGCTACGAGCAGTACTTC | CAWNKARSGYEQYF
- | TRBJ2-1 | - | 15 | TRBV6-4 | TGTGCCAGCAGTGACACAGATAGCTCCTACAATGAGCAGTTCTTC | CASSDTDSSYNEQFF
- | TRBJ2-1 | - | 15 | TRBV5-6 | TGTGCCAGCAGCGCCCAAAAAACCCAGGGTTATGAGCAGTTCTTC | CASSAQKTQGYEQFF
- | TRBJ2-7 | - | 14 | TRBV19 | TGTGCCAGTAGTGGCCGTGCCCTCTCCTACGAGCAGTACTTC | CASSGRALSYEQYF
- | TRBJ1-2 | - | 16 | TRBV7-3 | TGTGCCAGCAGCTCCTCCGGGGGGCAGCTCGACTATGGCTACACCTTC | CASSSSGGQLDYGYTF
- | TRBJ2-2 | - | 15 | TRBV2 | TGTGCCAGCGGTCGACTAGGAAAGGGCACCGGGGAGCTGTTTTTT | CASGRLGKGTGELFF
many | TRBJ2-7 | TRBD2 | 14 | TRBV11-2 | TGTGCCAGCAGCTCAACCTCGCCTAGCGGGAGAGAGTACTTC | CASSSTSPSGREYF
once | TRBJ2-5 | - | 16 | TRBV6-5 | TGTGCCAGCAGTTACTCGCTCTCGGGGTTTCAGGAGACCCAGTACTTC | CASSYSLSGFQETQYF
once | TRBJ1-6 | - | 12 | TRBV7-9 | TGTGCCAGCAGCTTACTTGGCTCACCCCTCCACTTT | CASSLLGSPLHF
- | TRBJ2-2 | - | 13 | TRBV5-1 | TGCGCCAGCAGCTTGGCCAGGGCCGGGGAGCTGTTTTTT | CASSLARAGELFF
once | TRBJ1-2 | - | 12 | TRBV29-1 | TGCAGCTTATGGGACTGGAACTATGGCTACACCTTC | CSLWDWNYGYTF
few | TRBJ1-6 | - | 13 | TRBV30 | TGTGCCTGTGAGGGTTCCCGGAATTCACCCCTCCACTTT | CACEGSRNSPLHF
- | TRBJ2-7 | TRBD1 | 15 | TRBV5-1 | TGCGCCAGCAGCGAAGACGGGACAGTCACCTACGAGCAGTACTTC | CASSEDGTVTYEQYF
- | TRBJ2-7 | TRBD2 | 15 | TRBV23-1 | TGCGCCAGCAGTCACGGGGGTGGCGGGAGTTACGAGCAGTACTTC | CASSHGGGGSYEQYF
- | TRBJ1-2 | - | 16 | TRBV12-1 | TGTGCCAGCAGCCCCTACCAGGGTAAGACTAACTATGGCTACACCTTC | CASSPYQGKTNYGYTF
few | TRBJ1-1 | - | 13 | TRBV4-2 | TGTGCCAGCAGCCCACAGGGAGACGCTGAAGCTTTCTTT | CASSPQGDAEAFF
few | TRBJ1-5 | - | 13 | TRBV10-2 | TGCGCCAGCAGTGACAGGCCCAATCAGCCCCAGCATTTT | CASSDRPNQPQHF
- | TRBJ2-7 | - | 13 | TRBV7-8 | TGTGCCAGCAGCTCTTTAGATAACTACGAGCAGTACTTC | CASSSLDNYEQYF
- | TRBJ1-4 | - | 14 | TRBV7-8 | TGTGCCAGCAGCTTATTTCGAGGGGCCGGGGGACTGTTTTTT | CASSLFRGAGGLFF
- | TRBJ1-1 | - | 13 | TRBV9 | TGTGCCAGCAGCGTAGCTCAGGGCAGGCGAGCTTTCTTT | CASSVAQGRRAFF
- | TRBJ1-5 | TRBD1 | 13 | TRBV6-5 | TGTGCCAGCAGCGGGGACAGGACTCAGCCCCAGCATTTT | CASSGDRTQPQHF
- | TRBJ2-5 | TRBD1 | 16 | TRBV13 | TGTGCCAGCAGCACCATCCGGGACAGGAGGGGAAAGACCCAGTACTTC | CASSTIRDRRGKTQYF
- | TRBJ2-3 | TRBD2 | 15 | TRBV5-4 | TGTGCCAGCAGCTTGGCTAGCGGGAGCACAGATACGCAGTATTTT | CASSLASGSTDTQYF
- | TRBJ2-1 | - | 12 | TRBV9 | TGTGCCAGCAGCCCCCAGGAGGGTGAGCAGTTCTTC | CASSPQEGEQFF
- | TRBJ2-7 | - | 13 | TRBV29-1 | TGCAGCGTTGATGGTGACTCTCCCTACGAGCAGTACTTC | CSVDGDSPYEQYF
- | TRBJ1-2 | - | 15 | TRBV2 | TGTGCCAGCAGTGCGATCCAGGGTGCCATCTATGGCTACACCTTC | CASSAIQGAIYGYTF
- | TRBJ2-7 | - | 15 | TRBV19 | TGTGCCAGTAGTGGGTCAATACTAAGGACCTACGAGCAGTACTTC | CASSGSILRTYEQYF
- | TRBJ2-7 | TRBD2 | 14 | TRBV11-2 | TGTGCCAGCAGCTTGGGGACTAGCGGATACGAGCAGTACTTC | CASSLGTSGYEQYF
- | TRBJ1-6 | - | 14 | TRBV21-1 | TGTGCCAGCAGCAGCCGGACAGTAAATTCACCCCTCCACTTT | CASSSRTVNSPLHF
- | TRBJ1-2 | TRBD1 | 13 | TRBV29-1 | TGCACCACCCTATCGGACAGGGGGGATGGCTACACCTTC | CTTLSDRGDGYTF
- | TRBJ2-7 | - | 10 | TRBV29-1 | TGCAGCGTTGAGGAGGGCGAGCAGTACTTC | CSVEEGEQYF
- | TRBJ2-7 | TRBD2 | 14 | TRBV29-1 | TGCAGCGTTGTTGGTCTAGCGGGAGTCCACGAGCAGTACTTC | CSVVGLAGVHEQYF
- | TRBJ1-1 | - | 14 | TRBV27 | TGTGCCAGCAGGAAGGGAGGGGACGGCACTGAAGCTTTCTTT | CASRKGGDGTEAFF
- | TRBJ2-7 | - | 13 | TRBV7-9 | TGTGCCAGCAGCCAAAGCATATCCTACGAGCAGTACTTC | CASSQSISYEQYF
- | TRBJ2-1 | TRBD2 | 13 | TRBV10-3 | TGTGCCATCACCAATAGCGGGATCAATGAGCAGTTCTTC | CAITNSGINEQFF
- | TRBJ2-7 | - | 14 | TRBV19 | TGTGCCAGTAAACGGGAGTTCGGGTCCTACGAGCAGTACTTC | CASKREFGSYEQYF
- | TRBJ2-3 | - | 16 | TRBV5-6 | TGTGCCAGCAGCTTGGGCGGGACAGTTGGTGCAGATACGCAGTATTTT | CASSLGGTVGADTQYF
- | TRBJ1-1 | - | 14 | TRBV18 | TGTGCCAGCTCACCGCTGAGGGAGGGCACTGAAGCTTTCTTT | CASSPLREGTEAFF
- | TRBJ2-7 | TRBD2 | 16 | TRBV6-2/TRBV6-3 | TGTGCCAGCAGTTCAGCCCCTAGCGGAGGCTCCTACGAGCAGTACTTC | CASSSAPSGGSYEQYF
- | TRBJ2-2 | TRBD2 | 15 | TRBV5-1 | TGCGCCAGCAGCTTTGAACTAGCGGGCACCGGGGAGCTGTTTTTT | CASSFELAGTGELFF